The 16 T cell receptor beta chains below were found in one sample sequenced in a study of beta chain features in type 1 diabetes. Isolated RNA was reverse transcribed in full, so expressed TCRB transcripts were sequenced. The assay was immunoSEQ multiplex PCR, and TCRdb's table has in-frame clones only and misses some. The table has roughly 400,000 clones, over 12% seen once. The sequenced sample consisted of naive CD4+ T cells from blood. The receptors stem from a woman in her late teens or twenties in good health.

The rearrangement joins TRBV6-5 to TRBJ2-5; 12 bases map to TRBD2. Germline V gives CDR1 MNHEY, CDR2 SVGAGI. The CDR3 covers 12 residues. V shed 7 bases, J shed 8 bases, and the junction held 2 bases outside the gene matches. DNA of the CDR3: TGTGCCAGCAAACTAGCGGGAGGAACCCAGTACTTC. It codes for CASKLAGGTQYF.

The V call is TRBV29-1, the J call TRBJ2-1; 7 bases line up with TRBD2. Losses at the gene ends were 6 bases for V and 6 bases for J; bases not matched to a gene: 5. The CDR3 totals 12 residues. Per germline, CDR1 SQVTM and CDR2 ANQGSEA. The CDR3 bases are TGCAGCGTCTCCTCTAGCGGCAATGAGCAGTTCTTC. This gives the protein CSVSSSGNEQFF.

This chain connects TRBV4-1 to TRBJ2-7; D is uncertain. Trimming pared 1 base from V and 0 bases from J, leaving 13 bases between. Germline V gives CDR1 MGHRA, CDR2 YSYEKL. The CDR3 totals 16 residues. The CDR3 loop is CASSQAPPPSSYEQYF. Written as DNA, the CDR3 is TGCGCCAGCAGCCAAGCCCCACCTCCCAGCTCCTACGAGCAGTACTTC.

A few counts support this clone. The chain employs TRBV4-2 and TRBJ2-1, with 9 bases lining up with TRBD2. This CDR3 is 17 amino acids long. Germline lookup yields CDR1 LGHNA and CDR2 YNFKEQ. V was pared by 0 bases and J by 4 bases, with 7 bases of the junction left unmatched. The chain's CDR3 is CASSQDLAGGAYNEQFF. The CDR3 nucleotides are TGTGCCAGCAGCCAAGATCTGGCGGGAGGGGCGTACAATGAGCAGTTCTTC.

This chain links TRBV5-1 with TRBJ2-1; 10 nucleotides match TRBD2. CDR3 length equals 16 residues. J was trimmed by 4 bases and V by 4 bases; bases with no gene match: 8. CDR1 is SGHRS and CDR2 is YFSETQ in the germline V gene. The CDR3 region is CASSQTSGHNYNEQFF. The CDR3 nucleotides read TGCGCCAGCAGCCAGACTAGCGGGCACAATTACAATGAGCAGTTCTTC.

The rearrangement uses TRBV9 and TRBJ2-2; TRBD2 might be the D (6 bases). Between the trimmed V and J ends, which lost 3 bases and 4 bases, there was a span of 16 bases. The CDR3 has 16 amino acids. CDR1 and CDR2 (germline): SGDLS, YYNGEE. The CDR3 reads CASSGGPGAGTGELFF. DNA for the CDR3: TGTGCCAGCAGCGGCGGTCCAGGAGCGGGCACCGGGGAGCTGTTTTTT.

This clone has more than one count but fewer than ten. This chain links TRBV30 with TRBJ2-3; tentative D call: TRBD1 (6 bases). Germline V CDR1 and CDR2: GTSNPN, SVGIG (reference sequence). CDR3 length: 16 amino acids. V dropped 0 bases and J dropped 6 bases, with 19 bases sitting between them. CDR3 in amino acids: CAWSVHGTRNFDTQYF. The CDR3 nucleotides read TGTGCCTGGAGTGTACACGGGACAAGGAATTTTGATACGCAGTATTTT.

This clone appeared a single time. V gene TRBV30 combines with J gene TRBJ1-1; TRBD1 might be the D (6 bases). V dropped 4 bases and J dropped 11 bases, with 32 bases sitting between them. The CDR3 spans 17 residues. CDR1 GTSNPN and CDR2 SVGIG come from the germline V gene (reference sequence). CDR3 sequence reads: CAWTQRPGGRVYDSAFF. CDR3 nucleotide sequence: TGTGCCTGGACCCAACGGCCCGGGGGGCGCGTTTATGACTCGGCTTTCTTT. The entire variable domain, with the rest obtained from reference TRBV30 and TRBJ1-1, is as follows: SQTIHQWPATLVQPVGSPLSLECTVEGTSNPNLYWYRQAAGRGLQLLFYSVGIGQISSEVPQNLSASRPQDRQFILSSKKLLLSDSGFYLCAWTQRPGGRVYDSAFFGQGTRLTVV.

This clone showed up just a few times. The V gene is TRBV4-1, the J gene TRBJ2-2; the match to TRBD2 covers 10 bases. CDR3 length: 19 residues. Germline CDR1 is MGHRA and CDR2 is YSYEKL. After removal of 1 base from V and 2 bases from J, the junction contained 10 bases not matched to a gene. The CDR3 bases are TGCGCCAGCAGCCAAGGCATCTCTAGCGGGAGTGCTAACACCGGGGAGCTGTTTTTT. It specifies CASSQGISSGSANTGELFF.

The chain uses TRBV7-9 and TRBJ2-1, with no clear D. Germline V gene data show CDR1 as SEHNR and CDR2 as FQNEAQ (reference sequence). Trimming removed 5 bases at V and 1 base at J, with 18 bases between. This CDR3 comprises 17 residues. CDR3 sequence: CASSKYPAVSSYNEQFF. In DNA, the CDR3 is TGTGCCAGCAGCAAATATCCTGCAGTTTCTTCCTACAATGAGCAGTTCTTC.

A note on this clone: Other DNA sequences in the sample encode the same CDR3. The chain has TRBV5-1 and TRBJ2-3; 7 positions agree with TRBD1. V shed 3 bases, J shed 2 bases, and the junction held 3 bases outside the gene matches. Germline loops: CDR1 SGHRS, CDR2 YFSETQ. CDR3 length: 14 amino acids. In nucleotides, the CDR3 is TGCGCCAGCAGCTCCGGGACAGCCACAGATACGCAGTATTTT. Residues: CASSSGTATDTQYF.

This sequence joins TRBV28 and TRBJ2-1, with D possibly TRBD2 on 5 matching bases. This CDR3 comprises 12 residues. Germline V gives CDR1 MDHEN, CDR2 SYDVKM. V was clipped by 10 bases and J by 11 bases, with 18 bases between them. CDR3 nucleotides: TGTGCCACCCGAAATAATGGAGGAAAGCAGTTCTTC. This sequence encodes CATRNNGGKQFF.

The chain joins TRBV29-1 to TRBJ2-1, with TRBD2 as a possible D gene (6 bases). Trimming took 4 bases from V and 5 from J, leaving 12 bases between them. CDR1 and CDR2 from the germline V gene are SQVTM and ANQGSEA. CDR3 length equals 13 residues. CDR3 amino acids: CSVGIGGDNEQFF. The CDR3 DNA is TGCAGCGTTGGTATTGGAGGGGACAATGAGCAGTTCTTC.

This clone was counted only a few times. The V call is TRBV20-1, the J call TRBJ2-1; D not resolved. The CDR3 is 11 amino acids. Germline CDR1 DFQATT, CDR2 SNEGSKA (reference sequence). Trimming removed 3 bases at V and 13 bases at J, with 13 bases between. CDR3 residues: CSASSPNNQFF. The CDR3 DNA follows: TGCAGTGCTAGTAGTCCCAATAACCAGTTCTTC.

The rearrangement joins TRBV27 to TRBJ2-3; TRBD2 agrees at 7 bases. In germline, CDR1 is MNHEY, CDR2 SMNVEV (reference sequence). The CDR3 loop spans 12 amino acids. Losses at the gene ends were 8 bases for V and 1 base for J; bases not matched to a gene: 0. The CDR3 protein is CASGRGTDTQYF. CDR3 nucleotide sequence: TGTGCCAGCGGGAGGGGCACAGATACGCAGTATTTT.

This clone has only a few counts. V usage is TRBV18 and J usage is TRBJ2-6, with unresolved D. Trimming removed 2 bases at V and 0 bases at J, with 8 bases between. The germline V gene encodes CDR1 KGHSH and CDR2 LQKENI. The CDR3 has 16 amino acids. Here the CDR3 DNA reads TGTGCCAGCTCACCAGCAGGATTCTCTGGGGCCAACGTCCTGACTTTC. As protein: CASSPAGFSGANVLTF.